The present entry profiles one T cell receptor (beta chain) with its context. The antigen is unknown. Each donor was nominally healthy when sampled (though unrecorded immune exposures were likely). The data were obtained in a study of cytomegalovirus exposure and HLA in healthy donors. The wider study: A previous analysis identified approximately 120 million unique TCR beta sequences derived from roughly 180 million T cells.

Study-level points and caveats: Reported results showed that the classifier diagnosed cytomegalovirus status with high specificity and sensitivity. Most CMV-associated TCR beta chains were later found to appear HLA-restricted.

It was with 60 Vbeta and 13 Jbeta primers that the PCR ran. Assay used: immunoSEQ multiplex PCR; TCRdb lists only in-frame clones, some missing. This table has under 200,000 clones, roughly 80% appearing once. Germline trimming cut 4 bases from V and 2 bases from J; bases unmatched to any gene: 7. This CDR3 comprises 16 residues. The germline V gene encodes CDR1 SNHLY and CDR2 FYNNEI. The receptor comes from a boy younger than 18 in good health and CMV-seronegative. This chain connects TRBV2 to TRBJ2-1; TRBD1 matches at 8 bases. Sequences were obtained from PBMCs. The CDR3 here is CASSVGGTGAYNEQFF. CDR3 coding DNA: TGTGCCAGCAGTGTGGGCGGGACAGGAGCCTACAATGAGCAGTTCTTC.